The 6 T cell receptor beta chains below come from one sample, sequenced in a study of CD8+CD57+ T cells in acquired aplastic anemia. Patients picked for sequencing had shown CD8+CD57+ cell expansion detected by flow cytometry. Template material for TCR beta VDJ and CDR3 profiling consisted of genomic DNA. From the reads, TCRdb called clonotypes with MiXCR, one entry per CDR3 protein. The data show hundreds of thousands of distinct CDR3 sequences, 50% to 65% seen once. Input material: sorted CD4+, CD8+, or CD8+CD57+ T cells (not recorded which) from PBMCs. These TCRs come from a human donor with aplastic anemia.

The V gene is TRBV7-9, the J gene TRBJ2-7, with a possible D match to TRBD1 (7 bases). There are 14 residues in the CDR3. The V end was cut by 0 bases, the J end by 7 bases, with 13 bases between. Per the germline V gene, CDR1 is SEHNR and CDR2 is FQNEAQ (reference sequence). The CDR3 region is CASSLARGAREQYF. The CDR3 nucleotides are TGTGCCAGCAGCTTAGCCAGGGGGGCTAGAGAGCAGTACTTC.

V and J are TRBV27 and TRBJ2-2; no clear D. This CDR3 spans 19 amino acids. Germline values: CDR1 MNHEY, CDR2 SMNVEV (reference sequence). V was shortened by 7 bases and J by 0 bases, with 24 bases between the two germline ends. CDR3 bases: TGTGCCAGCACGTCCTCAACAAATTGGCAACTAACGAACACCGGGGAGCTGTTTTTT. This gives the protein CASTSSTNWQLTNTGELFF.

The chain carries TRBV19 and TRBJ1-6; the match to TRBD1 covers 11 bases. Germline V gene data show CDR1 as LNHDA and CDR2 as SQIVND (reference sequence). V dropped 6 bases and J dropped 9; count of bases not matched to a gene: 7. The CDR3 totals 15 residues. The CDR3 reads CASSVGQGVGSPLHF. In DNA, the CDR3 is TGTGCCAGTAGCGTGGGACAGGGGGTTGGTTCACCCCTCCACTTT.

This chain connects TRBV7-3 to TRBJ1-1, with unresolved D. V was pared by 4 bases and J by 8 bases, with 11 bases between. The CDR3 has 12 amino acids. Germline CDR1 is SGHTA and CDR2 is FQGTGA. The CDR3 here is CASSSSQSEAFF. CDR3 DNA: TGTGCCAGCAGCTCAAGCCAGAGCGAAGCTTTCTTT.

This clonotype was counted once. The chain recombines TRBV20-1 with TRBJ2-7; the D gene is possibly TRBD2 (6 bases). CDR3 length equals 13 residues. Trimming cost V 5 bases and J 0 bases, with 11 bases left between them. CDR1 is DFQATT and CDR2 is SNEGSKA in the germline V gene (reference sequence). The CDR3 sequence: CSAGTLNSYEQYF. DNA of the CDR3: TGCAGTGCTGGGACTTTGAACTCCTACGAGCAGTACTTC.

The CDR3 is CASSPKQGTGWGTQYF. CDR3 in DNA: TGTGCCAGCAGCCCAAAGCAAGGGACAGGGTGGGGGACCCAGTACTTC. The V and J genes are TRBV7-9 and TRBJ2-5; TRBD1 matches 9 bases. V was clipped by 5 bases and J by 7 bases; unmatched bases: 14. Germline V gene sequence: CDR1 SEHNR, CDR2 FQNEAQ (reference sequence). The CDR3 is 16 amino acids.